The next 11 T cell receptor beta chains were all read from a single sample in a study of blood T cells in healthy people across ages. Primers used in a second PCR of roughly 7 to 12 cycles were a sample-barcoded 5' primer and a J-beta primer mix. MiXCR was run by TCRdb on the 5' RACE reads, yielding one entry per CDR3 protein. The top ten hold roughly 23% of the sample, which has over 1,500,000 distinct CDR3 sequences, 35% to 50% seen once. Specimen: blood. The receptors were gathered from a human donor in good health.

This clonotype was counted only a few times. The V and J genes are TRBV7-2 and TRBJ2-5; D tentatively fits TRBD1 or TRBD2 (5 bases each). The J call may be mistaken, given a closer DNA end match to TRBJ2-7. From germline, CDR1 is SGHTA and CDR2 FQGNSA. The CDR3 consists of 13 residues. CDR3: CASKARGVDEQYF. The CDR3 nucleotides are TGTGCCAGCAAGGCGAGGGGCGTCGACGAGCAGTACTTC.

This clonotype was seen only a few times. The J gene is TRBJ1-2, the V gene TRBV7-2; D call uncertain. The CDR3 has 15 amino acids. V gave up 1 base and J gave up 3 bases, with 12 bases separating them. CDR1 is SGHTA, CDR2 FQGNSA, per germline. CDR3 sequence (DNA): TGTGCCAGCAGCTTAGAGTCTAAAGCGGACTATGGCTACACCTTC. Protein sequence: CASSLESKADYGYTF.

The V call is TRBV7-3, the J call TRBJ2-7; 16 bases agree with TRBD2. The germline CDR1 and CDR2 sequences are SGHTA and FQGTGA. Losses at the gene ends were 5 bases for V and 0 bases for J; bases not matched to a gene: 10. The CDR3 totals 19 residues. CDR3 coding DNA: TGTGCCAGCAGCCCCGGGACTAGCGGGGGGGGATACTTCTCCTACGAGCAGTACTTC. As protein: CASSPGTSGGGYFSYEQYF.

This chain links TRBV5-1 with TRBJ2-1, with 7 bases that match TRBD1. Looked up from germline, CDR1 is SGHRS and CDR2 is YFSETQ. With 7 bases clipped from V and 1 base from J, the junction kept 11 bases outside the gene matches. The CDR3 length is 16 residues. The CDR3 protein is CASGPQGGLSYNEQFF. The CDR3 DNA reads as TGCGCCAGCGGTCCCCAAGGGGGCCTATCCTACAATGAGCAGTTCTTC.

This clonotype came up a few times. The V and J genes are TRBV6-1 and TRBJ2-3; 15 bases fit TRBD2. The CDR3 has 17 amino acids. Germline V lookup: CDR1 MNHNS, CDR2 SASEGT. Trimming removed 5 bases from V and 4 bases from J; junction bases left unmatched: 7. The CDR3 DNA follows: TGTGCCAGCAGTCTCACCGGACTAGCGGGGGGGTCAGATACGCAGTATTTT. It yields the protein CASSLTGLAGGSDTQYF.

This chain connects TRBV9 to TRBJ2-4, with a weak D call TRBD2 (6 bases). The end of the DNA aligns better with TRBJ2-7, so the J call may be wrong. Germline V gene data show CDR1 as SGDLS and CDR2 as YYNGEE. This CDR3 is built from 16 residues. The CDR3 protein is CASSANFGGFSYEQYF. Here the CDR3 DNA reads TGTGCCAGCAGTGCAAACTTCGGGGGTTTCTCCTACGAGCAGTACTTC.

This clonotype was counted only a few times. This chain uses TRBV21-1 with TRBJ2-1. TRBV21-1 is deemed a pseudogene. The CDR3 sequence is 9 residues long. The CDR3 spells CASRREQFF. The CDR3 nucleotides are TGTGCCAGCCGTAGGGAGCAGTTCTTC.

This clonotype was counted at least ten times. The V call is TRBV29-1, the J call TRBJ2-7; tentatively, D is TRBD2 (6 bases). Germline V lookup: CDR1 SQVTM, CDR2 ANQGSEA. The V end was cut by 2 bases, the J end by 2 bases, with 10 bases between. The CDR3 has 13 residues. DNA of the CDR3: TGCAGCGTTGAAATTGGCGGGGCCTACGAGCAGTACTTC. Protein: CSVEIGGAYEQYF.

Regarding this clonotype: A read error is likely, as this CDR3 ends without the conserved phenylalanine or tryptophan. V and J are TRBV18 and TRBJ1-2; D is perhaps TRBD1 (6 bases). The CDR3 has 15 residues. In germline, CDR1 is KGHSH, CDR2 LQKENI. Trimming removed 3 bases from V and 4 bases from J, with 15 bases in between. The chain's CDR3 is CASSPSGGHGYGYTL. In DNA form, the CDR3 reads TGTGCCAGCTCACCCAGTGGGGGGCACGGCTATGGCTACACCTTG.

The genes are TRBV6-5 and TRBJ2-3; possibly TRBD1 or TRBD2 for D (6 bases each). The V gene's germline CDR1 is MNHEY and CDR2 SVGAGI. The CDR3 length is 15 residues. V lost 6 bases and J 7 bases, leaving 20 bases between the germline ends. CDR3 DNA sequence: TGTGCCAGCAGACCCCCGGGGGCCCGGGGGTATACGCAGTATTTT. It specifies CASRPPGARGYTQYF.

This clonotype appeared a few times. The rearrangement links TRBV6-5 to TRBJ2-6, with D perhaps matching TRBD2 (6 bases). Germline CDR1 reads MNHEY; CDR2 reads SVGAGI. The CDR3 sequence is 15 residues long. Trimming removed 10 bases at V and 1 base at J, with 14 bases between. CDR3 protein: CATTMAGSGANVLTF. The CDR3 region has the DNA TGTGCCACCACCATGGCGGGGTCTGGGGCCAACGTCCTGACTTTC.